This TCR beta chain was identified during a study of control samples from healthy donors and cancer patients. Here immunoSEQ multiplex PCR was the method, and the copy in TCRdb shows in-frame clones only, minus some. The data hold 150,000 or so clones, with around nine tenths observed a single time. CDR3 length equals 16 residues. Germline V gene sequence: CDR1 MNHEY, CDR2 SMNVEV (reference sequence). The junction had 4 bases not matched to a gene; V was cut back by 2 bases and J by 1 base. The sequencing sample was made of blood. This sequence joins TRBV27 and TRBJ2-3, with TRBD1 matching over 9 bases. The receptor's source is a woman in her 30s in good health. The CDR3 reads CASSLLRTGGTDTQYF. CDR3 DNA: TGTGCCAGCAGTTTACTCCGGACAGGGGGCACAGATACGCAGTATTTT.